This entry is about one T cell receptor beta chain. This clone's antigen is unknown. There are no base qualities to consult, and no much larger clone falls within one base. Using the deep immunoSEQ assay, multiplex PCR amplified TCR CDR3 regions from genomic DNA. Genomic DNA extracted from each cell subset was distributed evenly over all wells of several immunoSEQ 96-well plates, and each plate served as one replicate. Each replicate PCR for sorted subsets received approximately 220 ng genomic DNA, equal to around 32,000 T cell genomes. Purified libraries were quantified with a Qubit 3.0 fluorometer, sized on a Bioanalyzer 2100, and re-quantified with the KAPA Library Quantification kit. Every immunoSEQ 96-well plate was sequenced on a dedicated single-read 150-cycle Illumina NextSeq 550 flow cell. As for the authors' bioinformatics: Because only junctional sequences without quality scores were contained in the immunoSEQ output, filtering matching that applied to full-length reads could not be performed. Sequences were annotated with PyIR, a Python wrapper for IgBLAST v1.9, and V/J genes and CDR3 were assigned using IMGT germline references. Reads were filtered out if the reads had weak V/J assignments (E-value above 1e-6), no CDR3, stop codons, out-of-frame junctions, or ambiguous translated residues. V3J clonotypes were defined by identical inferred V gene, J gene, and CDR3 amino acid sequence. Percentage overlap between repertoires was calculated by dividing the number of shared unique clonotypes by the size of the smaller repertoire. Repertoire richness was assessed with RTK rarefaction, the Chao1 estimator, and Recon v2.1 estimates of unobserved clonotypes. For all TCRbeta clonotypes obtained by the gDNA method from several donors, generation probabilities were computed with OLGA. In TCRdb, the immuneACCESS table is reduced to in-frame sequences with V and J assigned. These tables do not hold every clone; where another copy was compared, an unresolved V gene accounts for under half, and the others remain unexplained. That table is the source of V, J and clone size, and D and trimming were worked out from the DNA. In all, the sample holds around 2,000,000 clones, and about 95% of those were seen once. The ten largest clones represent approximately 1.2% of the sample.

The data are from a study of shared clonotypes between healthy human individuals (dated by TCRdb to about 2020). Study-wide context: The cohort comprised a couple of women and a few men aged 18 to 49 years. Per donor, three plates each were used for CD4 naive and CD4 memory, two for CD8 naive, and one for CD8 memory. To estimate repertoire size and how much clonotype sharing occurs between individuals, the study deeply sequenced the blood TCR repertoires of five healthy adults. To increase sequencing depth and limit assay-specific biases, different laboratories used diverse techniques to prepare libraries and sequence TCR repertoires. Between about 0.85 and 8.9 billion PBMCs per donor were obtained by leukapheresis.

CD8 naive samples were obtained by positive selection for CCR7 among CD45RO-negative cells, yielding a CD45RA+CCR7+ population from which TemRA cells were excluded. The donors were healthy, HIV-negative adults with no recently reported acute infections or vaccinations. Every donor was a Caucasian adult living in Nashville, Tennessee, USA. Blood was collected by leukapheresis, and PBMCs were isolated by Ficoll-Histopaque density gradient centrifugation and then cryopreserved in liquid nitrogen vapor phase. Analytical flow cytometry was used to check the purity and quantity of each magnetically sorted T cell population. Genomic DNA was isolated from every sorted fraction and measured by UV absorbance on a Nanodrop 2000c. Here is what the overall study found, with its caveats: Larger estimated clonotype richness was generally found for naive subsets than for memory subsets. Pairwise subsampling indicated that sequencing depth was expected to affect the degree of clonotype sharing among donors. Sampling was restricted to blood, and TCR repertoires in tissues likely differ from the TCR repertoires found in blood. Sharing across several donors was observed for approximately 5% of naive CD4, 3% to 3.5% of naive CD8, 2% to 2.5% of memory CD4, and roughly 0.4% of memory CD8 clonotypes. Incomplete sequencing was indicated by rarefaction of sorted-subset datasets, despite the large sequencing depth. Because the study included a small number of donors, the genetic and exposure-history diversity represented was limited. Clonotypes shared by all four sorted-subset donors showed higher generation probabilities than non-shared clonotypes.

The trim is 5 bases for V and 3 bases for J, with a gap of 14 bases between the germline ends. Including cysteine and phenylalanine, the CDR3 has 14 amino acids. This entry keeps only the CDR3 DNA: 42 bases, framed from base 1. The germline V gene (reference sequence) gives CDR1 as MNHEY and CDR2 as SMNVEV. The sequencing sample was made of naive CD8+ T cells sorted from blood. This specimen's cell subset or site label, interpreted: CD45RA+CCR7+. The chain employs TRBV27 and TRBJ2-7; the best D guess is TRBD1, with 5 bases matching. The TCR was taken from a man between 18 and 29 years old in good health. The CDR3 here reads CASSVAQGSYEQYF. The DNA sequence is given as TGTGCCAGCAGTGTTGCGCAGGGCAGCTACGAGCAGTACTTC.